The clone carrying this T cell receptor beta chain came up a few times. Antigen specificity is unknown. Documented treatment: oral pan-JAK inhibitor, 5-10 mg twice daily. Peripheral blood and lesional scalp punch biopsies came from alopecia areata patients. This sample was taken from a study of CD8+ T cells in alopecia areata. Sequencing relied on a cDNA template that was reverse transcribed from extracted RNA. Libraries were prepared by immunoSEQ multiplex PCR; TCRdb keeps only in-frame clonotypes and omits some of them. The sample records 150,000 or so clones, about three fifths being singletons. Study observations and caveats: Alopecia totalis/universalis scalp especially showed more expanded CD8+ clones than normal scalp. Sequences from scalp samples also cover resident alphabeta T cells of normal skin.

Here the sequenced sample was CD4+ T cells sorted from blood, taken at week 4, from a patient treated with tofacitinib. The sequence derives from a human donor with alopecia areata.

This CDR3 reads CSVAGSQETQYF. DNA for the CDR3: TGCAGCGTTGCGGGGAGCCAAGAGACCCAGTACTTC. The rearrangement joins TRBV29-1 to TRBJ2-5, with D perhaps matching TRBD2 (5 bases). Between the trimmed V and J ends, which lost 4 bases and 1 base, there was a span of 7 bases. Germline lookup yields CDR1 SQVTM and CDR2 ANQGSEA. The CDR3 contains 12 residues.